This TCR beta chain was found in a study of blood T cell repertoires in COVID-19. Clones were sequenced by immunoSEQ multiplex PCR, and TCRdb holds only the in-frame ones, with some missing. Of more than 95,000 clones in the sample, around 83% were seen once. V was clipped by 5 bases and J by 9 bases, with 14 bases between them. Per the germline V gene, CDR1 is SEHNR and CDR2 is FQNEAQ (reference sequence). This CDR3 spans 14 amino acids. The specimen sequenced was peripheral blood. This sequence joins TRBV7-9 and TRBJ1-6, with D possibly matching TRBD1 (6 bases). The sequence was collected from a woman aged 80 or over with COVID-19, enrolled during active disease. The CDR3 region is CASSQAGDGSPLHF. CDR3 bases: TGTGCCAGCAGCCAGGCAGGGGACGGTTCACCCCTCCACTTT.